The rows below give T cell receptor beta chains drawn from one sample of a study of T cell clonotyping in hematopoietic cell transplantation. The repertoire was sequenced with immunoSEQ multiplex PCR; TCRdb's copy has only in-frame clones and lacks some. The data hold 45,000 or so clones, with roughly four fifths observed a single time. The sample consisted of peripheral blood mononuclear cells, taken before stem cell transplant. The receptors were gathered from a man in his fifties or sixties with myelodysplastic syndrome. Some clones in this sample may be carry-over from other donors' samples. Both conserved end residues are part of each CDR3. A D gene is named only where the DNA matches it firmly. Only some rows state a clone size, as once, few, many or a class for expanded clones.

clone size: NA; D gene: NA; V gene: TRBV11-2; J gene: TRBJ2-1; CDR3 DNA: TGTGCCAGCAGCTTAGCCATCAGTTACAATGAGCAGTTCTTC; CDR3 protein: CASSLAISYNEQFF
clone size: NA; D gene: TRBD2; V gene: TRBV2; J gene: TRBJ2-5; CDR3 DNA: TGTGCCAGCAGGGCGACGAGGACTAGCGGGGGGACCATCGGGGAGACCCAGTACTTC; CDR3 protein: CASRATRTSGGTIGETQYF
clone size: NA; D gene: TRBD1; V gene: TRBV7-8; J gene: TRBJ1-1; CDR3 DNA: TGTGCCAGCAGCTTTATGGACAGGTTGAACACTGAAGCTTTCTTT; CDR3 protein: CASSFMDRLNTEAFF
clone size: NA; D gene: TRBD1; V gene: TRBV6-6; J gene: TRBJ1-1; CDR3 DNA: TGTGCCAGCAGTGAGGACAGGCAGGCTGAAGCTTTCTTT; CDR3 protein: CASSEDRQAEAFF
clone size: NA; D gene: TRBD2; V gene: TRBV5-4; J gene: TRBJ2-1; CDR3 DNA: TGTGCCAGCAGCCCATGGACTAGCGAATACAATGAGCAGTTCTTC; CDR3 protein: CASSPWTSEYNEQFF
clone size: NA; D gene: NA; V gene: TRBV30; J gene: TRBJ2-2; CDR3 DNA: TGTGCCTGGGTTTACAGACCAAACACCGGGGAGCTGTTTTTT; CDR3 protein: CAWVYRPNTGELFF
clone size: NA; D gene: NA; V gene: TRBV7-2; J gene: TRBJ1-2; CDR3 DNA: TGTGCCAGCAGCCTGAACCGGGCCGACTATGGCTACACCTTC; CDR3 protein: CASSLNRADYGYTF
clone size: NA; D gene: NA; V gene: TRBV4-3; J gene: TRBJ1-1; CDR3 DNA: TGCGCCAGCAGCCAAGAAAGTGTATTTCTCCTTTTT; CDR3 protein: CASSQESVFLLF
clone size: NA; D gene: NA; V gene: TRBV7-2; J gene: TRBJ2-3; CDR3 DNA: TGTGCCAGCAGCTTTGGGTTGGGCGGGGGCACAGATACGCAGTATTTT; CDR3 protein: CASSFGLGGGTDTQYF
clone size: NA; D gene: NA; V gene: TRBV9; J gene: TRBJ2-5; CDR3 DNA: TGTGCCAGCAGCGTATTAGGCGGGCGGGCTCGGGAGACCCAGTACTTC; CDR3 protein: CASSVLGGRARETQYF
clone size: NA; D gene: TRBD1; V gene: TRBV20-1; J gene: TRBJ2-7; CDR3 DNA: TGCAGTGCTAGAGCCCAGGGGGTGAAGTACTTC; CDR3 protein: CSARAQGVKYF
clone size: NA; D gene: TRBD1; V gene: TRBV4-3; J gene: TRBJ1-2; CDR3 DNA: TGCGCCAGCAGCCACGGGACAGGGAACTATGGCTACACCTTC; CDR3 protein: CASSHGTGNYGYTF
clone size: NA; D gene: TRBD2; V gene: TRBV7-6; J gene: TRBJ2-7; CDR3 DNA: TGTGCCAGCAGCTTGACCTCTAGCGGGGGACCCTCCTACGAGCAGTACTTC; CDR3 protein: CASSLTSSGGPSYEQYF
clone size: NA; D gene: TRBD1; V gene: TRBV10-1; J gene: TRBJ1-6; CDR3 DNA: TGCGCCAGCAGTATTTCACAGAGGCAGGGGGGGCCACCCCTCCACTTT; CDR3 protein: CASSISQRQGGPPLHF
clone size: NA; D gene: NA; V gene: TRBV7-9; J gene: TRBJ1-5; CDR3 DNA: TGTGCCAGCAGCTTACAGGGAGGCGGCAATCAGCCCCAGCATTTT; CDR3 protein: CASSLQGGGNQPQHF
clone size: NA; D gene: NA; V gene: TRBV6-5; J gene: TRBJ1-1; CDR3 DNA: TGTGCCAGCAGTTCTACTACGGTGAACACTGAAGCTTTCTTT; CDR3 protein: CASSSTTVNTEAFF
clone size: NA; D gene: TRBD1; V gene: TRBV5-1; J gene: TRBJ1-6; CDR3 DNA: TGCGCCAGCAGCTTGCCAGGACAGGGGAATTCACCCCTCCACTTT; CDR3 protein: CASSLPGQGNSPLHF
clone size: NA; D gene: NA; V gene: TRBV7-6; J gene: TRBJ2-3; CDR3 DNA: TGTGCCAGCAGCTTTACATTCTCCAGCACAGATACGCAGTATTTT; CDR3 protein: CASSFTFSSTDTQYF
clone size: NA; D gene: TRBD1; V gene: TRBV7-9; J gene: TRBJ1-1; CDR3 DNA: TGTGCCAGCAGCGCAACAGGGGGTATGAACACTGAAGCTTTCTTT; CDR3 protein: CASSATGGMNTEAFF
clone size: NA; D gene: TRBD1; V gene: TRBV19; J gene: TRBJ1-1; CDR3 DNA: TGTGCCACCTCAGGGGGCCTGTACACTGAAGCTTTCTTT; CDR3 protein: CATSGGLYTEAFF
clone size: NA; D gene: NA; V gene: TRBV11-2; J gene: TRBJ2-7; CDR3 DNA: TGTGCCAGCAGCGACCTACAGCTCCGGGCCTACGAGCAGTACTTC; CDR3 protein: CASSDLQLRAYEQYF
clone size: NA; D gene: TRBD1; V gene: TRBV7-9; J gene: TRBJ1-1; CDR3 DNA: TGTGCCAGCAGCTTATCTGGCGCAACAGGGGGAACTGAAGCTTTCTTT; CDR3 protein: CASSLSGATGGTEAFF
clone size: NA; D gene: TRBD1; V gene: TRBV9; J gene: TRBJ2-3; CDR3 DNA: TGTGCCAGCAGCGCCCTAGGGGGCCGGAGCACAGATACGCAGTATTTT; CDR3 protein: CASSALGGRSTDTQYF
clone size: once; D gene: NA; V gene: TRBV7-8; J gene: TRBJ1-1; CDR3 DNA: TGTGCCAGCAGCCCTCGGGGGAGGGGGGCGAACACTGAAGCTTTCTTT; CDR3 protein: CASSPRGRGANTEAFF
clone size: NA; D gene: NA; V gene: TRBV28; J gene: TRBJ1-6; CDR3 DNA: TGTGCCAGCAGGGGCCTAGCCAGAGATTCACCCCTCCACTTT; CDR3 protein: CASRGLARDSPLHF
clone size: NA; D gene: TRBD2; V gene: TRBV19; J gene: TRBJ2-7; CDR3 DNA: TGTGCCAGTAGTATAAGCGGGGATAGGGACGAGCAGTACTTC; CDR3 protein: CASSISGDRDEQYF
clone size: NA; D gene: NA; V gene: TRBV6-6; J gene: TRBJ1-4; CDR3 DNA: TGTGCCAGCAGTTACTCAGATGAAAAACTGTTTTTT; CDR3 protein: CASSYSDEKLFF
clone size: NA; D gene: NA; V gene: TRBV6-5; J gene: TRBJ1-2; CDR3 DNA: TGTGCCAGCAGTGGGACCGCCTATGGCTACACCTTC; CDR3 protein: CASSGTAYGYTF
clone size: NA; D gene: NA; V gene: TRBV6-6; J gene: TRBJ1-2; CDR3 DNA: TGTGCCAGCAGTTACTCGGGCCAGGGGTTTGGCTACACCTTC; CDR3 protein: CASSYSGQGFGYTF
clone size: NA; D gene: NA; V gene: TRBV6-5; J gene: TRBJ2-5; CDR3 DNA: TGTGCCAGCAGCCCCGGGGGAGAGACCCAGTACTTC; CDR3 protein: CASSPGGETQYF
clone size: NA; D gene: TRBD2; V gene: TRBV29-1; J gene: TRBJ2-3; CDR3 DNA: TGCAGCGTTGCCTGGGGGGGGACAGATACGCAGTATTTT; CDR3 protein: CSVAWGGTDTQYF
clone size: NA; D gene: NA; V gene: TRBV6-5; J gene: TRBJ2-3; CDR3 DNA: TGTGCCAGCAGTCAATACGGGACAAAAGATACGCAGTATTTT; CDR3 protein: CASSQYGTKDTQYF
clone size: NA; D gene: TRBD1; V gene: TRBV7-9; J gene: TRBJ1-2; CDR3 DNA: TGTGCCAGCCTGTCACAGGGGGCATTGGGCTACACCTTC; CDR3 protein: CASLSQGALGYTF
clone size: NA; D gene: TRBD1; V gene: TRBV30; J gene: TRBJ2-5; CDR3 DNA: TGTGCCTGGGGGACAGGGGCGGAGACCCAGTACTTC; CDR3 protein: CAWGTGAETQYF
clone size: NA; D gene: TRBD1; V gene: TRBV11-2; J gene: TRBJ2-7; CDR3 DNA: TGTGCCACCCAAAGAGACAGGGGCCACGAGCAGTACTTC; CDR3 protein: CATQRDRGHEQYF
clone size: NA; D gene: TRBD1; V gene: TRBV19; J gene: TRBJ1-2; CDR3 DNA: TGTGCCAGTAGTGGACAGGGGAGATATGGGAATGGCTACACCTTC; CDR3 protein: CASSGQGRYGNGYTF
clone size: few; D gene: NA; V gene: TRBV9; J gene: TRBJ1-1; CDR3 DNA: TGTGCCAGCAGCGACAGCAAGTTAAGGCAGGGGTCGGACACTGAAGCTTTCTTT; CDR3 protein: CASSDSKLRQGSDTEAFF
clone size: NA; D gene: TRBD1; V gene: TRBV7-2; J gene: TRBJ1-5; CDR3 DNA: TGTGCCAGCAGCCAACCATCGGGACAGGGGCGTTATAGCAATCAGCCCCAGCATTTT; CDR3 protein: CASSQPSGQGRYSNQPQHF
clone size: NA; D gene: NA; V gene: TRBV6-5; J gene: TRBJ1-5; CDR3 DNA: TGTGCCAGCAAAAGGGGTAGCAATCAGCCCCAGCATTTT; CDR3 protein: CASKRGSNQPQHF
clone size: few; D gene: NA; V gene: TRBV28; J gene: TRBJ1-5; CDR3 DNA: TGTGCCAGCAGTTCCTTACAGGGAATTTTTCAGCCCCAGCATTTT; CDR3 protein: CASSSLQGIFQPQHF
clone size: NA; D gene: TRBD2; V gene: TRBV13; J gene: TRBJ2-7; CDR3 DNA: TGTGCCAGCAGCTCCTTTGGGACTAGCCGCTACGAGCAGTACTTC; CDR3 protein: CASSSFGTSRYEQYF
clone size: NA; D gene: NA; V gene: TRBV19; J gene: TRBJ2-3; CDR3 DNA: TGTGCCAGTAGTACGGGGTGGGTTAGAGATACGCAGTATTTT; CDR3 protein: CASSTGWVRDTQYF
clone size: NA; D gene: NA; V gene: TRBV19; J gene: TRBJ1-2; CDR3 DNA: TGTGCCAGTAGTCGGGCCAAAACTGGTCATGGTGGCTACACCTTC; CDR3 protein: CASSRAKTGHGGYTF
clone size: NA; D gene: TRBD1; V gene: TRBV9; J gene: TRBJ1-6; CDR3 DNA: TGTGCCAGCAGCGTAGTAGCACAGGGGAATTCACCCCTCCACTTT; CDR3 protein: CASSVVAQGNSPLHF
clone size: NA; D gene: NA; V gene: TRBV30; J gene: TRBJ2-7; CDR3 DNA: TGTGCCTCTAGGACAGACCTCTACGAGCAGTACTTC; CDR3 protein: CASRTDLYEQYF
clone size: NA; D gene: NA; V gene: TRBV19; J gene: TRBJ2-5; CDR3 DNA: TGTGCCAGTAGTATTCTGGGGATCGCAGAGACCCAGTACTTC; CDR3 protein: CASSILGIAETQYF
clone size: few; D gene: NA; V gene: TRBV9; J gene: TRBJ1-4; CDR3 DNA: TGTGCCAGCAGCGTAGGGACAGCCTCGGAGGAAAAACTGTTTTTT; CDR3 protein: CASSVGTASEEKLFF
clone size: NA; D gene: NA; V gene: TRBV10-2; J gene: TRBJ2-7; CDR3 DNA: TGCGCCAGCAGTGAGTCGGGAATTTATACCTACGAGCAGTACTTC; CDR3 protein: CASSESGIYTYEQYF
clone size: NA; D gene: TRBD1; V gene: TRBV4-2; J gene: TRBJ1-3; CDR3 DNA: TGTGCCAGCAGCCAAGTGGGACAGTTGTACTCTGGAAACACCATATATTTT; CDR3 protein: CASSQVGQLYSGNTIYF